This T cell receptor (beta chain) was sequenced in a study of blood T cell repertoires in COVID-19. Study details: Spain, Italy and the United States supplied samples that represented acute and convalescent COVID-19. PBMCs, B-cell-depleted T cells, or T cells were the source of the cDNA or gDNA that made up the material.

Sequenced by immunoSEQ multiplex PCR; TCRdb stores in-frame clones only, minus some. The profile covers under 450,000 clones, with over 75% appearing a single time and 1% to 1.5% taken by the ten largest. Participants' reported clinical history set cohort assignment. The sequencing input was PBMCs or T cells enriched from blood (not recorded which). The receptor comes from a man aged 30 to 39 who had recovered from COVID-19.

In DNA form, the CDR3 reads TGTGCCAGCTCTTCGACACAGTTGAACACTGAAGCTTTCTTT. This sequence encodes CASSSTQLNTEAFF. The rearrangement joins TRBV18 to TRBJ1-1; D is unclear. The CDR3 extends over 14 amino acids. Germline CDR1 reads KGHSH; CDR2 reads LQKENI. V was pared by 6 bases and J by 0 bases, with 11 bases between.